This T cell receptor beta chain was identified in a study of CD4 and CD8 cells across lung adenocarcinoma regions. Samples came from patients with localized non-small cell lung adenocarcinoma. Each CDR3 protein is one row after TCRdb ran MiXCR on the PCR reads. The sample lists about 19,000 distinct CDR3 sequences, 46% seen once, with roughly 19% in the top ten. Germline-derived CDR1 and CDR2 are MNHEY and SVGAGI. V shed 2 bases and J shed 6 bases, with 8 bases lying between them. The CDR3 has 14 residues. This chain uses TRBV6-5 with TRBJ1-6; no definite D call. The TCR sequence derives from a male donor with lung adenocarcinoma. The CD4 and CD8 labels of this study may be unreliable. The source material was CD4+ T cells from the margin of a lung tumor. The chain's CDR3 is CASSYHNPNSPLHF. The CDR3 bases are TGTGCCAGCAGTTACCACAATCCTAATTCACCCCTCCACTTT.